The 32 T cell receptor beta chains given below trace back to one sample, sequenced in a study of naive and memory T cell subsets. An equimolar mix of two oligonucleotides served as the beta constant-region primer for TRBC1 and TRBC2. Via MiXCR, TCRdb re-called the UMI-ligation and nested PCR reads, giving one row per CDR3 protein. Seen here are around 40,000 distinct CDR3 sequences, 13% observed once, and the top ten hold under 25%. Sample: effector memory CD4+ T cells from blood. Indicated subset: effector memory, CD45RA- CD27-. These receptors all come from a human donor in good health.

This clonotype was seen a few times. V is TRBV20-1 and J is TRBJ2-1; D ambiguous. Trimming took 5 bases from V and 0 from J, leaving 14 bases between them. The length of the CDR3 is 15 residues. CDR1 and CDR2 (germline): DFQATT, SNEGSKA (reference sequence). The CDR3 DNA reads TGCAGTGCTCCCCCATGGTCAAGCTCCTACAATGAGCAGTTCTTC. It translates to CSAPPWSSSYNEQFF.

The V and J genes are TRBV19 and TRBJ2-7, with a tentative D call TRBD1 (6 bases). The V gene lost 6 bases and the J gene lost 3 bases, with 21 bases spanning the gap. The CDR3 is made up of 16 amino acids. CDR1 is LNHDA, CDR2 SQIVND, per germline (reference sequence). This CDR3 is CASRSTPGVPGYEQYF. The DNA of the CDR3 is TGTGCCAGTAGAAGCACCCCAGGGGTCCCCGGCTACGAGCAGTACTTC.

V gene TRBV7-2 combines with J gene TRBJ2-1, with 7 bases identical to TRBD2. Losses at the gene ends were 0 bases for V and 7 bases for J; bases not matched to a gene: 3. Germline CDR1 reads SGHTA; CDR2 reads FQGNSA. This CDR3 is built from 14 residues. The CDR3 DNA reads TGTGCCAGCAGCTTAGCGGGAGGGCCTAATGAGCAGTTCTTC. It specifies CASSLAGGPNEQFF.

This clonotype is medium-sized within its sample. The chain carries TRBV6-1 and TRBJ1-5; 9 bases map to TRBD1. The junction had 7 bases not matched to a gene; V was cut back by 2 bases and J by 2 bases. The CDR3 contains 17 residues. Germline V CDR1 and CDR2: MNHNS, SASEGT. The CDR3 DNA follows: TGTGCCAGCAGTGAATTGGCTGGACAGGGGCGCAATCAGCCCCAGCATTTT. Translating gives CASSELAGQGRNQPQHF.

This clonotype was observed many times. The chain has TRBV20-1 and TRBJ2-3; tentative D call: TRBD2 (5 bases). Per germline, CDR1 DFQATT and CDR2 SNEGSKA (reference sequence). Trimming took off 7 bases at V and 2 bases at J, with 10 bases between the two ends. The CDR3 consists of 12 residues. The CDR3: CSVSGLTDTQYF. In DNA, the CDR3 is TGCAGTGTAAGCGGACTCACAGATACGCAGTATTTT.

This clonotype occurred a few times. V gene TRBV20-1 combines with J gene TRBJ2-1; TRBD2 matches 13 bases. This CDR3 is built from 12 residues. The junction had 8 bases not matched to a gene; V was cut back by 6 bases and J by 15 bases. The V gene's germline CDR1 is DFQATT and CDR2 SNEGSKA (reference sequence). CDR3 residues: CSAPGTSGAPFF. CDR3 nucleotide sequence: TGCAGTGCACCCGGGACTAGCGGGGCCCCGTTCTTC.

This rearrangement joins TRBV18 to TRBJ1-1; D remains ambiguous. The ends were cut back, 1 base at V and 10 bases at J, with 13 bases in the middle. The CDR3 consists of 13 residues. Germline CDR1 is KGHSH and CDR2 is LQKENI. The CDR3: CASSPLAGEGAFF. In DNA, the CDR3 is TGTGCCAGCTCACCACTGGCAGGCGAGGGAGCTTTCTTT.

The gene calls are TRBV30 and TRBJ1-3; a possible D gene is TRBD1 (5 bases). The CDR3 covers 13 residues. The V and J ends lost 8 bases and 4 bases respectively, with 15 bases between them. The germline V gene encodes CDR1 GTSNPN and CDR2 SVGIG (reference sequence). The CDR3 region has the DNA TGTGCCCACCGCGGGGGATCGGGAAACACCATATATTTT. It translates to CAHRGGSGNTIYF.

The V call is TRBV3-1, the J call TRBJ2-1, with a weak D call TRBD2 (5 bases). The germline V gene encodes CDR1 LGHDT and CDR2 YNNKEL (reference sequence). The CDR3 extends over 16 amino acids. Trimming removed 1 base at V and 4 bases at J, with 14 bases between. CDR3 region: CASSQVHASIYNEQFF. The DNA of the CDR3 is TGTGCCAGCAGCCAAGTCCATGCTAGCATATACAATGAGCAGTTCTTC.

The V call is TRBV2, the J call TRBJ2-7; D is possibly TRBD1 (5 bases). V was clipped by 6 bases and J by 2 bases, with 17 bases between them. The germline V gene has CDR1 SNHLY and CDR2 FYNNEI. CDR3 length: 15 residues. This CDR3 is CASSENTGFTYEQYF. For the CDR3, the DNA is TGTGCCAGCAGCGAAAACACAGGATTCACCTACGAGCAGTACTTC.

In its sample, this clonotype was seen a few times. V usage is TRBV20-1 and J usage is TRBJ1-2; D may be TRBD1 (5 bases). The CDR3 is made up of 13 amino acids. V lost 0 bases and J lost 1, with 6 bases in between. Germline loops: CDR1 DFQATT, CDR2 SNEGSKA (reference sequence). In DNA form, the CDR3 reads TGCAGTGCTAGAGACAGGGTTAACTATGGCTACACCTTC. This sequence encodes CSARDRVNYGYTF.

The J gene is TRBJ1-4, the V gene TRBV23-1; 7 nucleotides match TRBD1. TRBV23-1 belongs to the ORF category, with a function that is uncertain. V lost 0 bases, J lost 7 bases, and 8 bases stayed unmatched. The CDR3 has 16 residues. The CDR3 protein is CASSQSKGARGEKLFF. The DNA for the CDR3 is TGCGCCAGCAGTCAATCGAAGGGGGCGAGGGGTGAAAAACTGTTTTTT.

This clonotype has a count of ten or more. The CDR3 here is CASAGSGTDTQYF. CDR3 nucleotide sequence: TGTGCTTCGGCCGGGAGCGGGACAGATACGCAGTATTTT. This rearrangement joins TRBV24-1 to TRBJ2-3; D is perhaps TRBD2 (6 bases). The length of the CDR3 is 13 residues. Per the germline V gene, CDR1 is KGHDR and CDR2 is SFDVKD.

This clonotype counts as medium-sized. The chain is built from TRBV25-1 and TRBJ2-7; a weak D match, TRBD2 (6 bases). The ends were cut back, 3 bases at V and 1 base at J, with 13 bases in the middle. CDR1 MGHDK and CDR2 SYGVNS come from the germline V gene. This CDR3 is 15 amino acids long. CDR3 loop: CASSEPGDGSYEQYF. The CDR3 nucleotides are TGTGCCAGCAGTGAGCCGGGGGACGGGTCCTACGAGCAGTACTTC.

At least ten counts were recorded for this clonotype. The chain links TRBV14 to TRBJ2-3; perhaps TRBD1 as D (5 bases). The length of the CDR3 is 15 residues. From germline, CDR1 is SGHDN and CDR2 FVKESK. V was trimmed by 4 bases and J by 4 bases, leaving 15 bases between them. As DNA, the CDR3 is TGTGCCAGCAGCCGCCGACAGCAGGGCGCAGATACGCAGTATTTT. Amino acids: CASSRRQQGADTQYF.

In this sample, this clonotype turned up many times. The chain carries TRBV11-2 and TRBJ1-1; no firm D call. Germline V gene data show CDR1 as SGHAT and CDR2 as FQNNGV. The V and J ends lost 6 bases and 0 bases respectively, with 11 bases between them. The CDR3 covers 14 residues. CDR3 DNA sequence: TGTGCCAGCAGAAGGCAGAACATGAACACTGAAGCTTTCTTT. It specifies CASRRQNMNTEAFF.

The chain has TRBV10-3 and TRBJ2-2; D perhaps matches TRBD2 (6 bases). CDR3 length: 14 amino acids. The germline V and J ends were trimmed by 8 bases and 6 bases, with 16 bases remaining between them. The germline CDR1 and CDR2 sequences are ENHRY and SYGVKD. In DNA, the CDR3 is TGTGCCATCCCGCACGGGAGAGCCGCCGGGGAGCTGTTTTTT. Encoded protein: CAIPHGRAAGELFF.

This clonotype has more than one count but fewer than ten. This chain links TRBV20-1 with TRBJ2-3; D may be TRBD2 (5 bases). Germline V gives CDR1 DFQATT, CDR2 SNEGSKA (reference sequence). The V end lost 5 bases, the J end lost 2 bases, and 17 bases lay between the germline ends. The CDR3 has 15 residues. CDR3 amino acids: CSASEVDSVTDTQYF. CDR3 nucleotides: TGCAGTGCTTCAGAGGTGGATAGCGTCACAGATACGCAGTATTTT.

The genes are TRBV20-1 and TRBJ2-1; 7 positions match TRBD2. The CDR3 spans 15 residues. CDR1 and CDR2 (germline): DFQATT, SNEGSKA (reference sequence). J gave up 2 bases and V 2 bases, and 6 bases lay outside the gene matches. CDR3 sequence reads: CSARSRTSPYNEQFF. The CDR3 DNA reads as TGCAGTGCTAGATCCCGGACTAGTCCCTACAATGAGCAGTTCTTC.

This clonotype came up once. The V call is TRBV30, the J call TRBJ2-1; TRBD2 agrees at 7 bases. This CDR3 contains 14 residues. After removal of 0 bases from V and 7 bases from J, the junction contained 6 bases not matched to a gene. Germline assignment: CDR1 GTSNPN and CDR2 SVGIG (reference sequence). The CDR3 reads CAWSVTGGSNEQFF. DNA of the CDR3: TGTGCCTGGAGTGTAACGGGAGGCTCGAATGAGCAGTTCTTC.

This clonotype was detected ten times or more. The V and J genes are TRBV30 and TRBJ2-3, with D perhaps matching TRBD2 (5 bases). V was shortened by 3 bases and J by 0 bases, with 7 bases between the two germline ends. Germline CDR1 is GTSNPN and CDR2 is SVGIG (reference sequence). CDR3 length: 13 residues. Here the CDR3 DNA reads TGTGCCTGGAGCGGGATCAGCACAGATACGCAGTATTTT. Encoded protein: CAWSGISTDTQYF.

A few counts support this clonotype. V gene TRBV29-1 combines with J gene TRBJ2-5; TRBD1 agrees at 8 bases. The CDR3 spans 12 residues. Unmatched junction bases numbered 0, after V lost 4 bases and J lost 2 bases. The germline V gene encodes CDR1 SQVTM and CDR2 ANQGSEA. The CDR3 loop is CSVGQGQETQYF. In nucleotides, the CDR3 is TGCAGCGTTGGACAGGGGCAAGAGACCCAGTACTTC.

The rearrangement links TRBV19 to TRBJ1-5; D possibly corresponds to TRBD1 (6 bases). The CDR3 is 18 amino acids. Between the trimmed V and J ends, which lost 4 bases and 6 bases, there was a span of 25 bases. The germline CDR1 and CDR2 sequences are LNHDA and SQIVND (reference sequence). CDR3 nucleotides: TGTGCCAGTAGTAGCATAGTGGGGGCGAGCTCCTGGATTCAGCCCCAGCATTTT. It translates to CASSSIVGASSWIQPQHF.

V is TRBV30 and J is TRBJ1-5, with D perhaps matching TRBD1 (5 bases). The CDR3 contains 13 residues. The V gene lost 1 base and the J gene lost 6 bases, with 10 bases spanning the gap. Germline CDR1 is GTSNPN and CDR2 is SVGIG (reference sequence). The CDR3 sequence is CAWSEKGTQPQHF. CDR3 in DNA: TGTGCCTGGAGTGAAAAGGGGACTCAGCCCCAGCATTTT. The variable domain in full, with the rest retrieved from reference TRBV30 and TRBJ1-5, is SQTIHQWPATLVQPVGSPLSLECTVEGTSNPNLYWYRQAAGRGLQLLFYSVGIGQISSEVPQNLSASRPQDRQFILSSKKLLLSDSGFYLCAWSEKGTQPQHFGDGTRLSIL.

The V and J genes are TRBV11-2 and TRBJ1-6; 7 bases line up with TRBD1. Losses at the gene ends were 1 base for V and 3 bases for J; bases not matched to a gene: 9. This CDR3 is built from 18 residues. From germline, CDR1 is SGHAT and CDR2 FQNNGV. The CDR3 bases are TGTGCCAGCAGCTTAGGGTACAGGGGCGGCGACTATAATTCACCCCTCCACTTT. Protein sequence: CASSLGYRGGDYNSPLHF.

This clonotype is medium-sized. The chain carries TRBV6-5 and TRBJ2-4; tentatively, D is TRBD2 (6 bases). The V end was cut by 2 bases, the J end by 7 bases, with 15 bases between. The CDR3 covers 15 residues. Germline V gives CDR1 MNHEY, CDR2 SVGAGI. CDR3 sequence: CASSYRHGSGNIQYF. The CDR3 region has the DNA TGTGCCAGCAGTTACCGACACGGGAGTGGGAACATTCAGTACTTC.

This chain connects TRBV13 to TRBJ2-6; D is ambiguous. The CDR3 has 15 amino acids. The germline V gene has CDR1 PRHDT and CDR2 FYEKMQ (reference sequence). Trimming left V 4 bases short and J 0 bases short, with 7 bases between. In DNA form, the CDR3 reads TGTGCCAGCAGCTCCCCGAACTCTGGGGCCAACGTCCTGACTTTC. This translates into CASSSPNSGANVLTF.

This clonotype showed up just a few times. The rearrangement joins TRBV5-5 to TRBJ2-7; D uncertain. This CDR3 has 13 amino acids. Germline CDR1 SGHKS, CDR2 YYEKEE (reference sequence). Trimming took off 1 base at V and 5 bases at J, with 10 bases between the two ends. CDR3 nucleotide sequence: TGTGCCAGCAGCTTGATACAGCAGAACGAGCAGTACTTC. Protein product: CASSLIQQNEQYF.

The table lists this clonotype with many counts. This sequence joins TRBV6-1 and TRBJ1-5; D gene unclear. The CDR3 has 16 residues. Germline V gene lookup returns CDR1 MNHNS and CDR2 SASEGT. The germline V and J ends were trimmed by 4 bases and 7 bases, with 20 bases remaining between them. CDR3 nucleotide sequence: TGTGCCAGCAGTGCCCTCCTCGGCAGGTTAAACCAGCCCCAGCATTTT. Its protein product is CASSALLGRLNQPQHF.

This clonotype was recorded a few times. The gene calls are TRBV6-2 or TRBV6-3 and TRBJ2-4, with TRBD1 identical over 9 bases. The J segment lost 3 bases and the V segment lost 5 bases, leaving 14 bases of the junction unmatched. The CDR3 length is 18 residues. In germline, CDR1 is MNHEY, CDR2 SVGEGT. The CDR3 DNA reads as TGTGCCAGCAGTCGTCCCGGGACAGGGATTCTCGACAAAAACATTCAGTACTTC. This codes for CASSRPGTGILDKNIQYF.

This clonotype was counted many times. A much bigger clone sits one base away, suggesting this may be a read error. The chain joins TRBV7-6 to TRBJ2-6, with D unresolved. This CDR3 has 16 residues. Germline CDR1 and CDR2: SGHVS and FNYEAQ. The V and J ends lost 6 bases and 2 bases respectively, with 14 bases between them. The CDR3 loop reads CASSRQGIAGANVLTF. CDR3 DNA sequence: TGTGCCAGCAGTCGCCAAGGCATCGCTGGGGCCAACGTCCTGACTTTC.

This clonotype has more than one count but fewer than ten. The genes are TRBV28 and TRBJ2-2; D may be TRBD1 or TRBD2 (9 bases each). Trimming removed 2 bases from V and 6 bases from J, with 25 bases in between. Per the germline V gene, CDR1 is MDHEN and CDR2 is SYDVKM. The CDR3 loop spans 19 amino acids. CDR3 in amino acids: CASSLEGTGRLAGPGELFF. The CDR3 coding sequence is TGTGCCAGCAGTTTAGAAGGGACAGGGCGTCTAGCGGGACCCGGGGAGCTGTTTTTT.